The following is a T cell receptor beta chain sequence with its context. This sample was taken from a study of blood T cell repertoires in COVID-19. At the level of the study: Samples of COVID-19 (acute and convalescent) were obtained from the United States, Italy and Spain. T cells, B-cell-depleted T cells, or PBMCs supplied cDNA or gDNA.

Methods used by the authors: From reference gene primer amplification, estimates of nucleated cell counts were derived. The repertoire was sequenced with immunoSEQ multiplex PCR; TCRdb's copy has only in-frame clones and lacks some. The D gene and trimming were derived from the DNA, and the V and J assignments and clone size from that table. Of around 120,000 clones in the sample, 90% are singletons; the top ten hold approximately 3.9%. Per germline, CDR1 SGHTA and CDR2 FQGTGA. CDR3 size: 14 residues. With V trimmed by 5 bases and J by 5 bases, 7 bases remained unmatched. The clonotype comes from a woman between 55 and 75 years old with COVID-19, enrolled during active disease. The genes are TRBV7-3 and TRBJ1-1, with 8 nucleotides matching TRBD1. The specimen was peripheral blood. CDR3 nucleotides: TGTGCCAGCAGCCCAGCAGGGGGCGGAACTGAAGCTTTCTTT. Its protein product is CASSPAGGGTEAFF.